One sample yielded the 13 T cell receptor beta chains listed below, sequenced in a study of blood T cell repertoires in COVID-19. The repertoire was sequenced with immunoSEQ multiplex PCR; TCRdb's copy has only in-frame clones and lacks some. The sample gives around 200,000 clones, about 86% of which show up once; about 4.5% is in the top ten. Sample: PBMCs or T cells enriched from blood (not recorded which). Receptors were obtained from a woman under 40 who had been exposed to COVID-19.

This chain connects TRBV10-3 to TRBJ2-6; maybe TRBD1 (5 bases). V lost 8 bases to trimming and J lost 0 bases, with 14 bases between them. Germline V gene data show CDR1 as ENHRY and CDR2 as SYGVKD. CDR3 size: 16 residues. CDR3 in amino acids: CAIAKGRDSGANVLTF. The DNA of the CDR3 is TGTGCCATCGCGAAGGGGCGTGACTCTGGGGCCAACGTCCTGACTTTC.

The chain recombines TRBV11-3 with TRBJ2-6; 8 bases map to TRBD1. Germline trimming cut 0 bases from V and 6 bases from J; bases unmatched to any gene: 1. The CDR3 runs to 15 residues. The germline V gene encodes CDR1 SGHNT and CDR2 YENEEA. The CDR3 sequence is CASSLETGVANVLTF. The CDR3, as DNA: TGTGCCAGCAGCTTAGAGACAGGGGTGGCCAACGTCCTGACTTTC.

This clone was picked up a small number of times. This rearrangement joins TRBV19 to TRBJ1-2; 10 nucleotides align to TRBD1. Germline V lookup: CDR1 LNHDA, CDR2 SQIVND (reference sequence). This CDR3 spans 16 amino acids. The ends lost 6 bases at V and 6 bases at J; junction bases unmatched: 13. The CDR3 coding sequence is TGTGCCAGTAGACGGACAGGGGGGTCGGTAACGGATGGCTACACCTTC. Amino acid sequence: CASRRTGGSVTDGYTF. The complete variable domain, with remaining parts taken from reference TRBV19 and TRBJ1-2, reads DGGITQSPKYLFRKEGQNVTLSCEQNLNHDAMYWYRQDPGQGLRLIYYSQIVNDFQKGDIAEGYSVSREKKESFPLTVTSAQKNPTAFYLCASRRTGGSVTDGYTFGSGTRLTVV.

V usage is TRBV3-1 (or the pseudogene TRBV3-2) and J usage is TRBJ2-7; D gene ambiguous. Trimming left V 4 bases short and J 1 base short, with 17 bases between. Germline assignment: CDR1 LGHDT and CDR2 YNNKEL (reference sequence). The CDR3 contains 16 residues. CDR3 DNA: TGTGCCAGCAGCCTAGGCGGTTTGAAAGCGTCCTACGAGCAGTACTTC. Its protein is CASSLGGLKASYEQYF.

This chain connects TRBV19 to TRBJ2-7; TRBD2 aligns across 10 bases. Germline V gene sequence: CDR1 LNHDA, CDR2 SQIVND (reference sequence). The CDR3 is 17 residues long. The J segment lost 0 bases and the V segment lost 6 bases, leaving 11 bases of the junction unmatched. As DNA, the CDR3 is TGTGCCAGTAGCCGGTCACTAGCGGGGTGGAGCTCCTACGAGCAGTACTTC. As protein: CASSRSLAGWSSYEQYF.

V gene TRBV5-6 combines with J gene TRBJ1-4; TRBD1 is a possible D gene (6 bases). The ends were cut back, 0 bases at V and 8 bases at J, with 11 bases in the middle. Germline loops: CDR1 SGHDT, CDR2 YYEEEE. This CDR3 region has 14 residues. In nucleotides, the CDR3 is TGTGCCAGCAGCTTGGGGGGGCCGGGGGAAAAACTGTTTTTT. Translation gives CASSLGGPGEKLFF.

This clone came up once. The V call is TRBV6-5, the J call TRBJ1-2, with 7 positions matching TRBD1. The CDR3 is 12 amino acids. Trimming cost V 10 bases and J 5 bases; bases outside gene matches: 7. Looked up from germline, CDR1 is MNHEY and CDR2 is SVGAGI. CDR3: CATEDRSYGYTF. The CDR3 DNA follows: TGTGCCACCGAGGACAGGTCTTATGGCTACACCTTC.

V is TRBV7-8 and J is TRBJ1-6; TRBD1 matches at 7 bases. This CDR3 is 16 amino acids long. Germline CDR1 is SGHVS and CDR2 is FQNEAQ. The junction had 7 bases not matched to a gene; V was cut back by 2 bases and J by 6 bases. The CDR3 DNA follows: TGTGCCAGCAGCTTACGGGACAGACCGCTTAATTCACCCCTCCACTTT. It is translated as CASSLRDRPLNSPLHF.

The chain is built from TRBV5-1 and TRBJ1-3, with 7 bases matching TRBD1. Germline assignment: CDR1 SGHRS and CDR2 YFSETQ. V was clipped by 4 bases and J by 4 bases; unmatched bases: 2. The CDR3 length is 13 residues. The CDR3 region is CASSQDRGNTIYF. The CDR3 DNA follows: TGCGCCAGCAGCCAGGACAGGGGAAACACCATATATTTT. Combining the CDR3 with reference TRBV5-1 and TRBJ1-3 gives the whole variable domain KAGVTQTPRYLIKTRGQQVTLSCSPISGHRSVSWYQQTPGQGLQFLFEYFSETQRNKGNFPGRFSGRQFSNSRSEMNVSTLELGDSALYLCASSQDRGNTIYFGEGSWLTVV.

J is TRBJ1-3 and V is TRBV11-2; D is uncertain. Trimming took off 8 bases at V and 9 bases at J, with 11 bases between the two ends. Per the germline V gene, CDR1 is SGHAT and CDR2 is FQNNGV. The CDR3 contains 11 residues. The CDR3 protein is CASADFGTIYF. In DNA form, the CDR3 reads TGTGCCAGCGCGGATTTTGGCACCATATATTTT.

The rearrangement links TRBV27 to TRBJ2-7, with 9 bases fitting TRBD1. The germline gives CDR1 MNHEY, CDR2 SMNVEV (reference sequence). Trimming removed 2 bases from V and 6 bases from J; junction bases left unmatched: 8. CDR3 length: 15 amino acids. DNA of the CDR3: TGTGCCAGCAGTTTAGGTTTAACAGGGGGCTTCGAGCAGTACTTC. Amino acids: CASSLGLTGGFEQYF.

The CDR3 sequence is CASSRGSLGELFF. The CDR3 DNA follows: TGTGCCAGCAGCCGCGGTTCCCTCGGGGAGCTGTTTTTT. This chain joins TRBV11-2 and TRBJ2-2, with D hard to call. CDR3 size: 13 residues. The ends were cut back, 5 bases at V and 7 bases at J, with 11 bases in the middle. Germline V gene sequence: CDR1 SGHAT, CDR2 FQNNGV. Using reference TRBV11-2 and TRBJ2-2 for the parts outside the CDR3, the full variable domain is EAGVAQSPRYKIIEKRQSVAFWCNPISGHATLYWYQQILGQGPKLLIQFQNNGVVDDSQLPKDRFSAERLKGVDSTLKIQPAKLEDSAVYLCASSRGSLGELFFGEGSRLTVL.

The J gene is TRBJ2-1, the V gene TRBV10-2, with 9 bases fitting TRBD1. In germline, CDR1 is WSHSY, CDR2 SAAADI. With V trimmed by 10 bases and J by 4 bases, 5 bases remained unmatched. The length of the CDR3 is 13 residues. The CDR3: CATSGTGYNEQFF. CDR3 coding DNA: TGCGCCACCTCCGGGACAGGGTACAATGAGCAGTTCTTC.